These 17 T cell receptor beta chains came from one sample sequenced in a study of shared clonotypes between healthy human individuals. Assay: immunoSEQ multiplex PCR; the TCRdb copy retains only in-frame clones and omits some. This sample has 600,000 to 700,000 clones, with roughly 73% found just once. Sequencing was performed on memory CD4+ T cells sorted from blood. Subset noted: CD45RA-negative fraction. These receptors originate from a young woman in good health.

CDR3 coding DNA: TGCAGCGTTGACGCCGCGTACACAGATACGCAGTATTTT. This gives the protein CSVDAAYTDTQYF. The chain uses TRBV29-1 and TRBJ2-3, with no clear D. The CDR3 contains 13 residues. Between the trimmed V and J ends, which lost 3 bases and 2 bases, there was a span of 9 bases. Germline lookup yields CDR1 SQVTM and CDR2 ANQGSEA.

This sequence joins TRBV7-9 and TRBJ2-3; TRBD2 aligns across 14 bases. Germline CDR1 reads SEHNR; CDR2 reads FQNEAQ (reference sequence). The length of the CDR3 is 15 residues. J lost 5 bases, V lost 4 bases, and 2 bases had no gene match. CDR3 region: CASSYGLAGGDTQYF. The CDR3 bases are TGTGCCAGCAGCTACGGACTAGCGGGGGGAGATACGCAGTATTTT.

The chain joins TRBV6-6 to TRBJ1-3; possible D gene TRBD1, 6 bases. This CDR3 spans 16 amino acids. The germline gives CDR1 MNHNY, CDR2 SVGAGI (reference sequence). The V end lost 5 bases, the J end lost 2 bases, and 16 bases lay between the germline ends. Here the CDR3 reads CASSARGGITGNTIYF. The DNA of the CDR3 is TGTGCCAGCAGTGCGAGGGGGGGGATTACTGGAAACACCATATATTTT.

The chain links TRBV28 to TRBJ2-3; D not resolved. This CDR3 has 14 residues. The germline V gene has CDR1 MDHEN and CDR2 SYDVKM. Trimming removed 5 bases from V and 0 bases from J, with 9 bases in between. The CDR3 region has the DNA TGTGCCAGCAGTCGGAGAGGCAGCACAGATACGCAGTATTTT. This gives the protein CASSRRGSTDTQYF. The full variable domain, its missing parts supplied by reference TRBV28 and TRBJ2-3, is DVKVTQSSRYLVKRTGEKVFLECVQDMDHENMFWYRQDPGLGLRLIYFSYDVKMKEKGDIPEGYSVSREKKERFSLILESASTNQTSMYLCASSRRGSTDTQYFGPGTRLTVL.

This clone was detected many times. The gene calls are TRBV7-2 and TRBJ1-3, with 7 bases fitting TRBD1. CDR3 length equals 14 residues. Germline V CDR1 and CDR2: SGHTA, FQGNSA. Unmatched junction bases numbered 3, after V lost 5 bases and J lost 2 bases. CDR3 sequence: CASSPQGAGNTIYF. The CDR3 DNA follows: TGTGCCAGCAGCCCCCAGGGGGCTGGAAACACCATATATTTT.

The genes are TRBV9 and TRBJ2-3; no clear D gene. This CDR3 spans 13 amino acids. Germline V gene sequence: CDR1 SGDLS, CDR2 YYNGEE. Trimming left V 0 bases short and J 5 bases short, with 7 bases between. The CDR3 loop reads CASSVVRGDTQYF. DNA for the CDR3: TGTGCCAGCAGCGTAGTTCGTGGAGATACGCAGTATTTT.

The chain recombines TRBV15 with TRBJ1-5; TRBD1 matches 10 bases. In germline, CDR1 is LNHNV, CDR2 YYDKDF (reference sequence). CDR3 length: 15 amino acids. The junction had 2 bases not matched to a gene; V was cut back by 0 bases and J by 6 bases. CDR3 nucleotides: TGTGCCACCAGCAGAGAGTGGGACAGGGGTCAGCCCCAGCATTTT. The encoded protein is CATSREWDRGQPQHF.

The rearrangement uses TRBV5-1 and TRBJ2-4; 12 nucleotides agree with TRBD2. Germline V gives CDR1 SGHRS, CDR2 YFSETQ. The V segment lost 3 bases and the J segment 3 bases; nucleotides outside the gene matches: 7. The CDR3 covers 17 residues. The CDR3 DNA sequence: TGCGCCAGCAGCTCCCCTGGACTAGCGGGAAGCAAAAACATTCAGTACTTC. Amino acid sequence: CASSSPGLAGSKNIQYF. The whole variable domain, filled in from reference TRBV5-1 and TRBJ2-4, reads KAGVTQTPRYLIKTRGQQVTLSCSPISGHRSVSWYQQTPGQGLQFLFEYFSETQRNKGNFPGRFSGRQFSNSRSEMNVSTLELGDSALYLCASSSPGLAGSKNIQYFGAGTRLSVL.

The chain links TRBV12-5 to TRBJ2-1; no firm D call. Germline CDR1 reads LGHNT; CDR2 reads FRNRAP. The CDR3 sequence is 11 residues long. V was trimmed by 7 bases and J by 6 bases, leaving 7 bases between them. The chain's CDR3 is CASAKINEQFF. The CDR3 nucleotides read TGTGCTAGTGCCAAGATCAATGAGCAGTTCTTC.

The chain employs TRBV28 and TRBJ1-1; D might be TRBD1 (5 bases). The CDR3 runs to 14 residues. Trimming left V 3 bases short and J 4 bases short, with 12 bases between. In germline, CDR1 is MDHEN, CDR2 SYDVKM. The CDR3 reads CASSFFAGGTEAFF. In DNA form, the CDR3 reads TGTGCCAGCAGTTTCTTTGCCGGGGGCACTGAAGCTTTCTTT.

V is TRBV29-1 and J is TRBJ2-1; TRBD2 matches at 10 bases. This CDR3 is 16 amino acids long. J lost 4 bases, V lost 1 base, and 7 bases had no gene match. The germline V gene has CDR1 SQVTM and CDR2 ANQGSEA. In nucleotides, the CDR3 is TGCAGCGTTGAAGTCGGGTTAGCGGGAGGATACAATGAGCAGTTCTTC. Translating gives CSVEVGLAGGYNEQFF.

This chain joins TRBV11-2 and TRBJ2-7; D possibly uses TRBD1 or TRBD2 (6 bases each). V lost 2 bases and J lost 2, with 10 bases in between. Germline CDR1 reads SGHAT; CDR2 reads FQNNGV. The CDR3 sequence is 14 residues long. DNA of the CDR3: TGTGCCAGCAGCTTACAGGGGAGGCCCTACGAGCAGTACTTC. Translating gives CASSLQGRPYEQYF.

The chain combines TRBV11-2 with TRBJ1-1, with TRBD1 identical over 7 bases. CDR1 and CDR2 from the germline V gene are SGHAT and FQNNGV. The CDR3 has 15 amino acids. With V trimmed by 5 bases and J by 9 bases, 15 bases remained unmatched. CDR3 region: CASSARALDRVKAFF. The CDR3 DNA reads TGTGCCAGCAGCGCCAGGGCTCTTGACAGGGTAAAAGCTTTCTTT.

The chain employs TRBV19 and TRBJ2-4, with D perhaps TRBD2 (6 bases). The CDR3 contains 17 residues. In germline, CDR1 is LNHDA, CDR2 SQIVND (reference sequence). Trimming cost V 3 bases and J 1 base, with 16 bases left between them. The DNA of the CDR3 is TGTGCCAGTAGTATTCGGGGCGAGGGAGGCGCCAAAAACATTCAGTACTTC. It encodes CASSIRGEGGAKNIQYF.

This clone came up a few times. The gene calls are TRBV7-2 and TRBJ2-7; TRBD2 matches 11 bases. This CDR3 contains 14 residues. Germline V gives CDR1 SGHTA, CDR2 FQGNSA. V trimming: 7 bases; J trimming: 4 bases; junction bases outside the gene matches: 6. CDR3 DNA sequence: TGTGCCAGCAATAGTGCTAGCGGGAGGTACGAGCAGTACTTC. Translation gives CASNSASGRYEQYF.

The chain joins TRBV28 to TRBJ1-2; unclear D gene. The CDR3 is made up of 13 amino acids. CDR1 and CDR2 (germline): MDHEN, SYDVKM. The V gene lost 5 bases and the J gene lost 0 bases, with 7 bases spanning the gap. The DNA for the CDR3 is TGTGCCAGCAGTGTCCGTACTAACTATGGCTACACCTTC. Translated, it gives CASSVRTNYGYTF.

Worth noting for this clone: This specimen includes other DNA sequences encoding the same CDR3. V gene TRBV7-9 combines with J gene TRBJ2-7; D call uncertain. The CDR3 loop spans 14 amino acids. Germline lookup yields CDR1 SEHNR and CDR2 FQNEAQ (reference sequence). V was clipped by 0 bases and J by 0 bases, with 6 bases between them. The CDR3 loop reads CASSLAASSYEQYF. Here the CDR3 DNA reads TGTGCCAGCAGCTTAGCGGCTAGCTCCTACGAGCAGTACTTC. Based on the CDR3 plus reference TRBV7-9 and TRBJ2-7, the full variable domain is DTGVSQNPRHKITKRGQNVTFRCDPISEHNRLYWYRQTLGQGPEFLTYFQNEAQLEKSRLLSDRFSAERPKGSFSTLEIQRTEQGDSAMYLCASSLAASSYEQYFGPGTRLTVT.